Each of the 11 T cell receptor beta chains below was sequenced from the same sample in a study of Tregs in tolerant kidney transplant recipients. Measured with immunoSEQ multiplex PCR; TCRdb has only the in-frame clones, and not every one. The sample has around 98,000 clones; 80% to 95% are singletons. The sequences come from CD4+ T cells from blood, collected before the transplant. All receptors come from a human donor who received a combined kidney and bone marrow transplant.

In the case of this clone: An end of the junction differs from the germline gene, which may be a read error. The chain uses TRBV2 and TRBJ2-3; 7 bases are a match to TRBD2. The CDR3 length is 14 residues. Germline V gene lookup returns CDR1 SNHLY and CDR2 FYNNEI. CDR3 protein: CASTGAGRPDTQYF. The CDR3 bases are TGTGCTAGCACTGGAGCGGGGAGGCCAGATACGCAGTATTTT.

The CDR3 DNA sequence: TGTGCCAGCAGCTTAGACAGCTCCAATCAGCCCCAGCATTTT. The encoded protein is CASSLDSSNQPQHF. The chain uses TRBV5-4 and TRBJ1-5; tentative D call: TRBD1 (5 bases). From germline, CDR1 is SGHNT and CDR2 YYREEE (reference sequence). This CDR3 has 14 amino acids. V was shortened by 2 bases and J by 3 bases, with 9 bases between the two germline ends.

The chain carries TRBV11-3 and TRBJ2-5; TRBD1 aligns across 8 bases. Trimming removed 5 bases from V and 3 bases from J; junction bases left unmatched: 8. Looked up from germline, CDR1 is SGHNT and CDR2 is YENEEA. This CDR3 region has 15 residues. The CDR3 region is CASSTDRGWKETQYF. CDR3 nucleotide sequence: TGTGCCAGCAGCACCGACAGGGGATGGAAAGAGACCCAGTACTTC.

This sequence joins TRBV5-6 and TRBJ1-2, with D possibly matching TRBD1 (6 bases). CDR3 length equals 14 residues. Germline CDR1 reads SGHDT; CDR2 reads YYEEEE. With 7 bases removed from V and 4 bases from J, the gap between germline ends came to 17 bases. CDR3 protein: CASGGTINAYGYTF. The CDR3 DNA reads TGTGCCAGCGGTGGGACAATCAACGCCTATGGCTACACCTTC.

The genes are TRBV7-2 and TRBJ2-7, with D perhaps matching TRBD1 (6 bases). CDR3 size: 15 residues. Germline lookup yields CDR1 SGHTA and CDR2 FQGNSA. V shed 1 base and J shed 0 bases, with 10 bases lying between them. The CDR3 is CASSLDRAPSYEQYF. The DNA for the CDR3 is TGTGCCAGCAGCTTAGACAGGGCACCCTCCTACGAGCAGTACTTC.

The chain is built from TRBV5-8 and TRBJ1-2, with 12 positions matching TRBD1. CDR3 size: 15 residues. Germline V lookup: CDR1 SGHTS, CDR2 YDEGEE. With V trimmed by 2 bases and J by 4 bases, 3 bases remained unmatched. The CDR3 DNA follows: TGTGCCAGCAGCTTAGGGACAGGGGGCATCTATGGCTACACCTTC. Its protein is CASSLGTGGIYGYTF.

The CDR3 protein is CASSQTGLDLDEQFF. CDR3 nucleotides: TGCGCCAGCAGCCAAACGGGACTAGATCTTGATGAGCAGTTCTTC. This rearrangement joins TRBV4-3 to TRBJ2-1; 8 positions agree with TRBD2. In germline, CDR1 is LGHNA, CDR2 YSLEER. This CDR3 contains 15 residues. V shed 2 bases, J shed 8 bases, and the junction held 8 bases outside the gene matches.

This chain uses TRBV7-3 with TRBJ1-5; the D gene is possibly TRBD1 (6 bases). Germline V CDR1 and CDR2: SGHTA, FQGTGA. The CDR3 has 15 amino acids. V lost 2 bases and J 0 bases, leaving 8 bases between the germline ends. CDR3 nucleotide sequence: TGTGCCAGCAGCTTACGCAGGGGTAGCAATCAGCCCCAGCATTTT. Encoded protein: CASSLRRGSNQPQHF.

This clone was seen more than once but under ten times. This CDR3 reads CASSEANEQYF. The CDR3 nucleotides read TGTGCCAGCAGTGAAGCCAACGAGCAGTACTTC. The gene calls are TRBV2 and TRBJ2-7, with no clear D. The V end lost 0 bases, the J end lost 5 bases, and 2 bases lay between the germline ends. The germline gives CDR1 SNHLY, CDR2 FYNNEI. The CDR3 consists of 11 residues.

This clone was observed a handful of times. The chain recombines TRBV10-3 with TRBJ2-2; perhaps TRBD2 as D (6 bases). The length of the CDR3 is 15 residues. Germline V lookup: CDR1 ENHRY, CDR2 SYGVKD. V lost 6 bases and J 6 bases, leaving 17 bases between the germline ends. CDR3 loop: CAISGTVGVPGELFF. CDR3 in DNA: TGTGCCATCAGCGGGACTGTGGGGGTCCCCGGGGAGCTGTTTTTT.

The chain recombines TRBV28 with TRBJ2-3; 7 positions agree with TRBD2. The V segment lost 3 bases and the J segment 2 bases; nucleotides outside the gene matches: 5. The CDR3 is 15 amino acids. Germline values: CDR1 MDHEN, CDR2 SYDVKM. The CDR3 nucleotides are TGTGCCAGCAGTTTTGGCCAGCGGGACACAGATACGCAGTATTTT. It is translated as CASSFGQRDTDTQYF.